Each of the 19 T cell receptor beta chains below was sequenced from the same sample in a study of T cell changes during pregnancy in multiple sclerosis. Using immunoSEQ multiplex PCR, the repertoire was profiled, and TCRdb retains in-frame clones only, with some absent. The profile shows some 54,000 clones, 93% of them singletons. The sequences come from peripheral blood, collected after pregnancy. The receptors were sampled from a female donor with multiple sclerosis, enrolled in a pregnancy study.

The chain couples TRBV28 to TRBJ1-1; D not certain. Trimming stripped 6 bases from V and 10 bases from J, with 15 bases between. CDR3 length: 12 residues. Germline V gene data show CDR1 as MDHEN and CDR2 as SYDVKM. The CDR3 is CASRGSGISAFF. The CDR3 coding sequence is TGTGCCAGCAGGGGAAGCGGGATATCAGCTTTCTTT.

The CDR3 loop is CASSMRSGRAGNEQFF. The CDR3 region has the DNA TGTGCCAGTAGTATGAGGAGCGGGAGGGCGGGAAATGAGCAGTTCTTC. This chain uses TRBV19 with TRBJ2-1; 10 bases map to TRBD2. The CDR3 covers 16 residues. The germline V gene has CDR1 LNHDA and CDR2 SQIVND (reference sequence). J gave up 7 bases and V 3 bases, and 9 bases lay outside the gene matches.

A single count supports this clone. V gene TRBV19 combines with J gene TRBJ2-5, with TRBD1 as a possible D gene (6 bases). The CDR3 has 12 amino acids. Trimming stripped 8 bases from V and 5 bases from J, with 12 bases between. CDR1 and CDR2 from the germline V gene are LNHDA and SQIVND (reference sequence). CDR3 nucleotides: TGTGCCAGTCAGGGGAGTGGGGAGACCCAGTACTTC. Protein sequence: CASQGSGETQYF.

This sequence joins TRBV7-9 and TRBJ2-1; 7 bases are a match to TRBD2. CDR3 length equals 15 residues. Trimming cost V 10 bases and J 2 bases; bases outside gene matches: 11. Germline lookup yields CDR1 SEHNR and CDR2 FQNEAQ (reference sequence). CDR3 coding DNA: TGTGCCACCCCCTGGGGGGGAGGCCCCTACAATGAGCAGTTCTTC. Protein product: CATPWGGGPYNEQFF.

The V call is TRBV21-1, the J call TRBJ2-7; no check of the table's D call, TRBD2, against the DNA was made. TRBV21-1 is assigned pseudogene status. The CDR3 length is 15 residues. DNA of the CDR3: TGTGCCAGCAGCACTGGGACTAGCGGGAGGGGCGAGCAGTACTTC. The encoded protein is CASSTGTSGRGEQYF.

The gene calls are TRBV28 and TRBJ2-7; TRBD2 matches 11 bases. Unmatched junction bases numbered 1, after V lost 4 bases and J lost 2 bases. Per germline, CDR1 MDHEN and CDR2 SYDVKM. This CDR3 is 14 amino acids long. CDR3 sequence reads: CASSYSGRAYEQYF. CDR3 DNA sequence: TGTGCCAGCAGTTATAGCGGGAGGGCCTACGAGCAGTACTTC.

This chain uses TRBV19 with TRBJ1-1; tentative D call: TRBD1 (6 bases). This CDR3 spans 15 amino acids. Germline V gene sequence: CDR1 LNHDA, CDR2 SQIVND (reference sequence). V was clipped by 5 bases and J by 1 base, with 14 bases between them. The CDR3: CASSLRTDTNTEAFF. The CDR3 nucleotides read TGTGCCAGTAGTCTAAGGACAGATACGAACACTGAAGCTTTCTTT.

This chain uses TRBV11-2 with TRBJ2-3; no clear D gene. Per germline, CDR1 SGHAT and CDR2 FQNNGV. This CDR3 spans 14 amino acids. Trimming pared 2 bases from V and 0 bases from J, leaving 6 bases between. This CDR3 reads CASSLSTSTDTQYF. CDR3 coding DNA: TGTGCCAGCAGCTTAAGTACTAGCACAGATACGCAGTATTTT.

The V and J genes are TRBV28 and TRBJ1-3; TRBD1 matches at 12 bases. This CDR3 comprises 17 residues. Germline values: CDR1 MDHEN, CDR2 SYDVKM. V shed 3 bases and J 0 bases; nucleotides not matched to a gene: 3. CDR3 amino acids: CASSFGTGGFSGNTIYF. CDR3 DNA: TGTGCCAGCAGTTTTGGGACAGGGGGCTTCTCTGGAAACACCATATATTTT.

This clone has just a few counts. This chain connects TRBV7-3 to TRBJ2-2; TRBD2 matches 14 bases. The CDR3 consists of 19 residues. CDR1 is SGHTA and CDR2 is FQGTGA in the germline V gene. The V gene end was trimmed by 1 base and the J gene end by 6 bases; junction bases not matched to a gene: 10. CDR3 sequence: CASSLMAETSGRAPGELFF. CDR3 DNA: TGTGCCAGCAGCTTAATGGCGGAGACTAGCGGGAGGGCCCCCGGGGAGCTGTTTTTT.

The chain has TRBV7-9 and TRBJ2-2, with 11 bases that match TRBD1. The CDR3 length is 15 residues. Germline V CDR1 and CDR2: SEHNR, FQNEAQ (reference sequence). V lost 2 bases to trimming and J lost 6 bases; unmatched junction nucleotides: 2. The CDR3 coding sequence is TGTGCCAGCAGCTTAATGGGACAGGGGGCCGGGGAGCTGTTTTTT. This gives the protein CASSLMGQGAGELFF.

The rearrangement links TRBV28 to TRBJ2-6; a possible D gene is TRBD1 (5 bases). This CDR3 comprises 16 residues. CDR1 and CDR2 from the germline V gene are MDHEN and SYDVKM. The V end lost 6 bases, the J end lost 0 bases, and 12 bases lay between the germline ends. The CDR3 reads CASSPHRLSGANVLTF. The CDR3 DNA is TGTGCCAGCAGCCCCCACAGGCTCTCTGGGGCCAACGTCCTGACTTTC.

The V gene is TRBV15, the J gene TRBJ2-3; D perhaps matches TRBD2 (7 bases). The ends were cut back, 4 bases at V and 8 bases at J, with 13 bases in the middle. This CDR3 spans 13 amino acids. Looked up from germline, CDR1 is LNHNV and CDR2 is YYDKDF (reference sequence). CDR3 loop: CATSTERGGTQYF. The CDR3 nucleotides are TGTGCCACCAGCACCGAGAGGGGGGGTACGCAGTATTTT. Full variable domain (missing parts from reference TRBV15 and TRBJ2-3): DAMVIQNPRYQVTQFGKPVTLSCSQTLNHNVMYWYQQKSSQAPKLLFHYYDKDFNNEADTPDNFQSRRPNTSFCFLDIRSPGLGDTAMYLCATSTERGGTQYFGPGTRLTVL.

The V and J genes are TRBV4-3 and TRBJ1-2; D is unclear. Germline V lookup: CDR1 LGHNA, CDR2 YSLEER. This CDR3 region has 16 residues. Trimming took 0 bases from V and 1 from J, leaving 12 bases between them. The CDR3 spells CASSQDRQALNYGYTF. Here the CDR3 DNA reads TGCGCCAGCAGCCAAGATCGGCAGGCCCTTAACTATGGCTACACCTTC.

The rearrangement uses TRBV7-2 and TRBJ2-5; 8 nucleotides match TRBD2. CDR3 length equals 15 residues. The V segment lost 5 bases and the J segment 4 bases; nucleotides outside the gene matches: 9. Germline CDR1 is SGHTA and CDR2 is FQGNSA. The CDR3, as DNA: TGTGCCAGCAGCGGTAGCGGGAAGGTGGGAGAGACCCAGTACTTC. It codes for CASSGSGKVGETQYF. Variable domain in full (rest from reference TRBV7-2 and TRBJ2-5): GAGVSQSPSNKVTEKGKDVELRCDPISGHTALYWYRQSLGQGLEFLIYFQGNSAPDKSGLPSDRFSAERTGGSVSTLTIQRTQQEDSAVYLCASSGSGKVGETQYFGPGTRLLVL.

This rearrangement joins TRBV27 to TRBJ2-7, with D perhaps TRBD1 (5 bases). The length of the CDR3 is 13 residues. V was clipped by 0 bases and J by 6 bases, with 9 bases between them. Germline values: CDR1 MNHEY, CDR2 SMNVEV (reference sequence). This CDR3 is CASSLSRASEQYF. The CDR3 DNA reads as TGTGCCAGCAGTTTATCCAGGGCCTCCGAGCAGTACTTC.

This rearrangement joins TRBV4-3 to TRBJ2-1; 9 bases are shared with TRBD2. Germline trimming cut 2 bases from V and 4 bases from J; bases unmatched to any gene: 6. The CDR3 contains 16 residues. Germline CDR1 is LGHNA and CDR2 is YSLEER. Here the CDR3 reads CASSQSTSGDYNEQFF. Here the CDR3 DNA reads TGCGCCAGCAGCCAATCGACTAGCGGAGATTACAATGAGCAGTTCTTC.

CDR3 nucleotides: TGCAGCGTTCAAACTAGGGGGCGGGGAAACACCGGGGAGCTGTTTTTT. It codes for CSVQTRGRGNTGELFF. V and J are TRBV29-1 and TRBJ2-2, with D possibly TRBD1 on 7 matching bases. CDR1 is SQVTM, CDR2 ANQGSEA, per germline. The germline V and J ends were trimmed by 5 bases and 2 bases, with 18 bases remaining between them. This CDR3 region has 16 residues.

This rearrangement joins TRBV2 to TRBJ1-2; unclear D gene. Germline lookup yields CDR1 SNHLY and CDR2 FYNNEI. The CDR3 is made up of 12 amino acids. V lost 8 bases and J 2 bases, leaving 9 bases between the germline ends. The CDR3 sequence: CASGRENYGYTF. CDR3 nucleotide sequence: TGTGCCAGCGGACGGGAGAACTATGGCTACACCTTC.